The 7 T cell receptor beta chains below come from one sample, sequenced in a study of T-cell memory formation after mild COVID-19 (TCRdb year 2021). Library preparation was by 5' RACE. Sequencing relied on an Illumina NovaSeq 6000. TCRdb applied fastp at Q25 and MiXCR to the public reads, then kept only in-frame beta chains. Identical CDR3 protein sequences are pooled into one entry, listed with their most common genes and DNA. Across this sample there are 40,000 to 60,000 distinct CDR3 sequences, with over 9% seen only once. The top ten clonotypes cover approximately 12% of the sample. The sequenced material came from PBMCs or a T cell subset sorted from them (not recorded which). These receptor sequences come from an adult woman who had mild COVID-19 (a few samples of this study predate the infection). The sample titles of this study are shuffled in the database, so cell type and time point are left out; the donor was told from shared clones.

This clonotype was seen many times. The chain links TRBV11-2 to TRBJ2-3, with TRBD2 matching over 7 bases. V was clipped by 3 bases and J by 2 bases; unmatched bases: 11. The CDR3 is 17 residues long. Germline CDR1 reads SGHAT; CDR2 reads FQNNGV. CDR3 coding DNA: TGTGCCAGCAGCTTGAGCCCCCAGCGGGGTTTCACAGATACGCAGTATTTT. This sequence encodes CASSLSPQRGFTDTQYF.

This sequence joins TRBV12-3 or TRBV12-4 and TRBJ2-1; TRBD2 matches at 9 bases. CDR3 length equals 14 residues. With V trimmed by 9 bases and J by 2 bases, 5 bases remained unmatched. In nucleotides, the CDR3 is TGTGCCAGTCTCCTAGCGGGGCCCTACAATGAGCAGTTCTTC. Its protein is CASLLAGPYNEQFF.

The sample holds many counts of this clonotype. The chain carries TRBV3-1 and TRBJ2-2; 9 bases map to TRBD1. The CDR3 contains 15 residues. The junction had 3 bases not matched to a gene; V was cut back by 4 bases and J by 3 bases. The germline V gene encodes CDR1 LGHDT and CDR2 YNNKEL (reference sequence). The CDR3 region has the DNA TGTGCCAGCAGCCCCCGGACAGGGGACACCGGGGAGCTGTTTTTT. It is translated as CASSPRTGDTGELFF.

The chain recombines TRBV20-1 with TRBJ1-4; D unclear. The CDR3 loop spans 15 amino acids. Deletions cut 7 bases from V and 8 bases from J, with 23 bases between. CDR1 DFQATT and CDR2 SNEGSKA come from the germline V gene (reference sequence). CDR3 region: CSVTPHGLSAEKLFF. The CDR3 region has the DNA TGCAGTGTCACTCCCCACGGGTTATCGGCCGAAAAACTGTTTTTT.

This clonotype was counted a few times. This chain connects TRBV4-2 to TRBJ1-1; D not certain. CDR3 size: 14 residues. The ends were cut back, 2 bases at V and 3 bases at J, with 10 bases in the middle. The germline V gene has CDR1 LGHNA and CDR2 YNFKEQ. The CDR3 nucleotides read TGTGCCAGCAGCCAACCTAACGGGGACACTGAAGCTTTCTTT. The encoded protein is CASSQPNGDTEAFF.

This chain links TRBV19 with TRBJ1-2; possible D gene TRBD1, 6 bases. Germline CDR1 is LNHDA and CDR2 is SQIVND (reference sequence). The CDR3 is 12 residues long. The V and J ends lost 6 bases and 4 bases respectively, with 9 bases between them. CDR3 loop: CASRTDSYGYTF. The CDR3 DNA is TGTGCCAGTAGAACGGACAGCTATGGCTACACCTTC.

This clonotype was seen at least ten times. The V and J genes are TRBV11-2 and TRBJ2-7; no definite D call. V lost 5 bases, J lost 1 base, and 15 bases lay in between. This CDR3 comprises 15 residues. CDR1 is SGHAT and CDR2 is FQNNGV in the germline V gene. CDR3 in amino acids: CASSPFGQSSYEQYF. Written as DNA, the CDR3 is TGTGCCAGCAGCCCCTTCGGGCAGTCATCCTACGAGCAGTACTTC. Together with reference TRBV11-2 and TRBJ2-7, the CDR3 gives the full variable domain: EAGVAQSPRYKIIEKRQSVAFWCNPISGHATLYWYQQILGQGPKLLIQFQNNGVVDDSQLPKDRFSAERLKGVDSTLKIQPAKLEDSAVYLCASSPFGQSSYEQYFGPGTRLTVT.